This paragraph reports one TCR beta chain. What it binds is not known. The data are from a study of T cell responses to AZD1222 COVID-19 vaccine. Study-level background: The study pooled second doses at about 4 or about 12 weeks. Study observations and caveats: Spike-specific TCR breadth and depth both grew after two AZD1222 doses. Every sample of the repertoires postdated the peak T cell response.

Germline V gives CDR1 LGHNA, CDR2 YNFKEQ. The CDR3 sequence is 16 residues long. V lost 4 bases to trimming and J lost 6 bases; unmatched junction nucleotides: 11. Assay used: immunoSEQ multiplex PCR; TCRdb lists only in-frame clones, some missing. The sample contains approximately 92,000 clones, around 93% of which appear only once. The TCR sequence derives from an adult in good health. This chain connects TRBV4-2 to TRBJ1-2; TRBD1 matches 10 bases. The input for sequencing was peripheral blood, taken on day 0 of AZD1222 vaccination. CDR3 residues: CASSLPTGTGEDGYTF. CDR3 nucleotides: TGTGCCAGCAGCCTTCCAACCGGGACAGGGGAGGATGGCTACACCTTC.